This T cell receptor (beta chain) was identified during a study of memory CD4+ T cells and cytomegalovirus serostatus. The study's findings and limits: Suggested: most of the CMV-linked TCR signature lies in CD4+ memory cells.

Single viable CD3+CD4+CD8-CD45RO+ cells were sorted as the memory CD4+ T cells. Total CD4+ T cells were enriched by CD4 positive selection. Assay: immunoSEQ multiplex PCR; the TCRdb copy retains only in-frame clones and omits some. The top ten hold 3.6% of the sample, which has about 92,000 clones, about 80% seen once. This clone came up a few times. What it binds is not known. The sample taken for sequencing was memory CD4+ T cells from blood. The receptor was isolated from an adult in good health and CMV-seropositive.

Here the CDR3 DNA reads TGCGCCAGCAGCCCAAGGACAGGGAATAACTATGGCTACACCTTC. It is translated as CASSPRTGNNYGYTF. The chain recombines TRBV5-1 with TRBJ1-2; 8 nucleotides agree with TRBD1. Germline trimming cut 4 bases from V and 1 base from J; bases unmatched to any gene: 6. This CDR3 is 15 amino acids long. Germline lookup yields CDR1 SGHRS and CDR2 YFSETQ.